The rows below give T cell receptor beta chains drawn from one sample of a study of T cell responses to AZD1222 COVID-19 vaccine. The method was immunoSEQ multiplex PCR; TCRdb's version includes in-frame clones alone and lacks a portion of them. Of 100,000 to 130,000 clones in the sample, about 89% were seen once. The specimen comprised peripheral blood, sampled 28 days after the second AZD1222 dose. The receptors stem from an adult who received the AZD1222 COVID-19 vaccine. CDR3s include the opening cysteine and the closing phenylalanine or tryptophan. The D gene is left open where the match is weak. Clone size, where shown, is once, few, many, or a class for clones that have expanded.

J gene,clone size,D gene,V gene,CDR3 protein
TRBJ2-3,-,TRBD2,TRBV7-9,CASSRLAGGKADTQYF
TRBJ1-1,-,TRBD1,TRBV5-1,CASSLDRGSEAFF
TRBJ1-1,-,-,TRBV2,CASSKNLNTEAFF
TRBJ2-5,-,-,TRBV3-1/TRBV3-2,CASSLQKTQYF
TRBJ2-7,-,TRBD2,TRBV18,CASSPLPTSGDSYEQYF
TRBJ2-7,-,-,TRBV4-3,CASSQDTFRADLSYEQYF
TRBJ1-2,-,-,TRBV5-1,CASRGGIPYGYTF
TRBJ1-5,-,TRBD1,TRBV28,CASSEGQGVSNQPQHF
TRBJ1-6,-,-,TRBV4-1,CASSQVPPGDRGNSPLHF
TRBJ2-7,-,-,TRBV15,CATSTGQTAYEQYF
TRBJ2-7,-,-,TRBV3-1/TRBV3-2,CASSQGGTPYEQYF
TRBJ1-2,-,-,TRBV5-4,CASSLPQRPDGGYTF
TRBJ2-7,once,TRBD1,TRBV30,CAWSFGQGYEQYF
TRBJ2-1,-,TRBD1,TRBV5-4,CASSRDRVSSEQFF
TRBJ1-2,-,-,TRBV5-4,CASSLGGTSPGYTF
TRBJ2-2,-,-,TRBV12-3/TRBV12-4,CASSKHTGELFF
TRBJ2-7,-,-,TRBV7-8,CASTSPWGEQYF
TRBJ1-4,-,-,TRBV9,CASSAELANEKLFF
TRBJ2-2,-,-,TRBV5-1,CASTLVAGRGGELFF
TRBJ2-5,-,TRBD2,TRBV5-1,CASSSGLAASQETQYF
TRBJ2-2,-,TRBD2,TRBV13,CASSLGLAGGPLNTGELFF
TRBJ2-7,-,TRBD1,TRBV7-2,CASSHHRGTGYEQYF
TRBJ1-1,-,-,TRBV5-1,CASSLAGDTEAFF
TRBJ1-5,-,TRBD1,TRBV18,CASSRQGQPQHF
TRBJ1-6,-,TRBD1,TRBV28,CASSSGGDNSPLHF
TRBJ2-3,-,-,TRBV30,CAWSSNSGPTDTQYF
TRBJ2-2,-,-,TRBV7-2,CASSLVSVGANTGELFF
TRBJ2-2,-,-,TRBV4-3,CASSQGHKTTGELFF
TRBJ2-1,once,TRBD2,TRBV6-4,CASSPLAGTVDEQFF
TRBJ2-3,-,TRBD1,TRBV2,CASSESLFTGAPSTDTQYF
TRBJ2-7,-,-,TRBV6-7,CASTLKGYEQYF
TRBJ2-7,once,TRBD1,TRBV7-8,CASSSTGRYEQYF
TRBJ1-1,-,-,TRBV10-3,CAISESISNTEAFF
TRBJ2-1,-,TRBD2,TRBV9,CASSPRQTSGHEQFF
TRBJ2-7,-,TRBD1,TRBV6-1,CASSAVGTGGPYEQYF
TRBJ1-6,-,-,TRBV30,CAWSPDSASGSPLHF
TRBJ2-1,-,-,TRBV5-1,CASSPGNEQFF
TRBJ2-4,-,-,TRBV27,CASSLSAAKGNIQYF
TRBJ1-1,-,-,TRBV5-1,CASSPAAGGTEAFF
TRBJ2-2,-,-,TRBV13,CASSPPRNTGELFF
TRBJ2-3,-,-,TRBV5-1,CASSWLGGSTDTQYF
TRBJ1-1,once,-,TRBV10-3,CAISGVQNTEAFF
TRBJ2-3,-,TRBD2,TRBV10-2,CASSESLAGETDTQYF
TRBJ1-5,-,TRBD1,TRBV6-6,CASSLKSQGAVGNQPQHF
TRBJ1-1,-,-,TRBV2,CASSDAINTEAFF
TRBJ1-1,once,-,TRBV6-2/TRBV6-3,CASSSPRTLGLKAEAFF